This passage covers 15 T cell receptor beta chains from one sample sequenced in a study of blood T cell repertoires in COVID-19. TCRdb keeps only in-frame clones here, not all; method: immunoSEQ multiplex PCR. This table has around 300,000 clones, over 80% appearing once. Sequencing was performed on PBMCs or T cells enriched from blood (not recorded which). Receptors were obtained from a man aged 25 to 40 who had recovered from COVID-19.

The gene calls are TRBV11-3 and TRBJ1-3; the D gene is possibly TRBD1 (6 bases). Trimming took off 10 bases at V and 0 bases at J, with 16 bases between the two ends. This CDR3 comprises 15 residues. Germline V gene data show CDR1 as SGHNT and CDR2 as YENEEA. The CDR3 DNA reads TGTGCCAAAAGGGGGGGTTCCTGCTCTGGAAACACCATATATTTT. As protein: CAKRGGSCSGNTIYF. Based on the CDR3 plus reference TRBV11-3 and TRBJ1-3, the full variable domain is EAGVVQSPRYKIIEKKQPVAFWCNPISGHNTLYWYLQNLGQGPELLIRYENEEAVDDSQLPKDRFSAERLKGVDSTLKIQPAELGDSAVYLCAKRGGSCSGNTIYFGEGSWLTVV.

This clone was observed once. This rearrangement joins TRBV12-3 or TRBV12-4 to TRBJ1-1; tentatively, D is TRBD1 (5 bases). The CDR3 loop spans 13 amino acids. V was shortened by 4 bases and J by 3 bases, with 9 bases between the two germline ends. CDR3 protein: CASSYGGDTEAFF. The CDR3 DNA is TGTGCCAGCAGTTACGGGGGGGACACTGAAGCTTTCTTT.

The chain recombines TRBV2 with TRBJ2-7; D perhaps matches TRBD2 (6 bases). The V and J ends lost 10 bases and 5 bases respectively, with 18 bases between them. CDR3 size: 13 residues. Per the germline V gene, CDR1 is SNHLY and CDR2 is FYNNEI. CDR3 region: CANQVRDLDEQYF. As DNA, the CDR3 is TGTGCCAACCAAGTACGGGACTTGGACGAGCAGTACTTC. The complete variable domain, with remaining parts taken from reference TRBV2 and TRBJ2-7, reads EPEVTQTPSHQVTQMGQEVILRCVPISNHLYFYWYRQILGQKVEFLVSFYNNEISEKSEIFDDQFSVERPDGSNFTLKIRSTKLEDSAMYFCANQVRDLDEQYFGPGTRLTVT.

The J gene is TRBJ1-4, the V gene TRBV6-6; tentatively, D is TRBD1 (6 bases). The length of the CDR3 is 14 residues. V gave up 1 base and J gave up 5 bases, with 8 bases separating them. CDR1 is MNHNY, CDR2 SVGAGI, per germline (reference sequence). In DNA form, the CDR3 reads TGTGCCAGCAGTTACTGGGGGGGCAATGAAAAACTGTTTTTT. Protein: CASSYWGGNEKLFF.

The sample holds one count of this clone. The V gene is TRBV2, the J gene TRBJ2-6; 7 bases line up with TRBD2. Germline assignment: CDR1 SNHLY and CDR2 FYNNEI. V lost 2 bases, J lost 2 bases, and 0 bases stayed unmatched. The CDR3 has 15 amino acids. CDR3 nucleotides: TGTGCCAGCAGTGAACGGGGGGCTGGGGCCAACGTCCTGACTTTC. As protein: CASSERGAGANVLTF.

The count of this clone is one. This chain joins TRBV15 and TRBJ1-2, with TRBD1 as a possible D gene (5 bases). The CDR3 is 14 residues long. V dropped 3 bases and J dropped 6 bases, with 14 bases sitting between them. Looked up from germline, CDR1 is LNHNV and CDR2 is YYDKDF (reference sequence). CDR3 residues: CATSSLRGGNGYTF. In nucleotides, the CDR3 is TGTGCCACCAGCAGCCTCCGTGGGGGGAATGGCTACACCTTC.

This clone appeared once. For the CDR3, the DNA is TGTGCCAGCACCAGAGGGGGGGTTACAGCTAACTATGGCTACACCTTC. Amino acid sequence: CASTRGGVTANYGYTF. The chain combines TRBV13 with TRBJ1-2; D is perhaps TRBD1 (6 bases). This CDR3 comprises 16 residues. The V end was cut by 7 bases, the J end by 0 bases, with 18 bases between. The V gene's germline CDR1 is PRHDT and CDR2 FYEKMQ (reference sequence).

CDR3 amino acids: CAISEPGQSYEQYF. In DNA, the CDR3 is TGTGCCATCAGTGAACCGGGACAGTCCTACGAGCAGTACTTC. V gene TRBV10-3 combines with J gene TRBJ2-7, with TRBD1 matching over 7 bases. CDR3 length: 14 amino acids. V lost 3 bases to trimming and J lost 1 base; unmatched junction nucleotides: 3. Germline CDR1 reads ENHRY; CDR2 reads SYGVKD.

V usage is TRBV9 and J usage is TRBJ1-4; D is unclear. This CDR3 spans 17 amino acids. Germline V gene sequence: CDR1 SGDLS, CDR2 YYNGEE. Trimming pared 3 bases from V and 0 bases from J, leaving 15 bases between. The DNA for the CDR3 is TGTGCCAGCAGCGCCCCTCGAGGAGATGCAACTAATGAAAAACTGTTTTTT. Protein product: CASSAPRGDATNEKLFF.

The chain couples TRBV19 to TRBJ2-1; 9 bases fit TRBD2. V shed 6 bases, J shed 5 bases, and the junction held 5 bases outside the gene matches. CDR1 and CDR2 (germline): LNHDA, SQIVND (reference sequence). The CDR3 runs to 14 residues. The DNA for the CDR3 is TGTGCCAGTAGGTTGACTAGCGGAAACAATGAGCAGTTCTTC. Protein: CASRLTSGNNEQFF.

The CDR3 region is CASSSAGPTEETQYF. CDR3 sequence (DNA): TGTGCCAGCAGTTCCGCGGGGCCCACCGAAGAGACCCAGTACTTC. The chain uses TRBV6-5 and TRBJ2-5; tentative D call: TRBD2 (6 bases). Trimming took 4 bases from V and 3 from J, leaving 15 bases between them. Germline-derived CDR1 and CDR2 are MNHEY and SVGAGI. The length of the CDR3 is 15 residues.

This clone has just one count. The chain links TRBV28 to TRBJ2-4, with D maybe TRBD2 (6 bases). Germline CDR1 reads MDHEN; CDR2 reads SYDVKM. There are 12 residues in the CDR3. Trimming removed 10 bases from V and 5 bases from J, with 12 bases in between. The DNA for the CDR3 is TGTGCCACCGAGGACTACCAAAACATTCAGTACTTC. This translates into CATEDYQNIQYF.

This sequence joins TRBV28 and TRBJ1-5, with D hard to call. V dropped 8 bases and J dropped 9 bases, with 14 bases sitting between them. Germline CDR1 reads MDHEN; CDR2 reads SYDVKM. The CDR3 is 12 residues long. The CDR3 loop reads CASPARGGPQHF. CDR3 DNA: TGTGCCAGCCCCGCCCGGGGAGGGCCCCAGCATTTT.

The V gene is TRBV27, the J gene TRBJ1-6, with D possibly TRBD1 on 6 matching bases. Between the trimmed V and J ends, which lost 4 bases and 8 bases, there was a span of 12 bases. This CDR3 spans 14 amino acids. Germline V gene data show CDR1 as MNHEY and CDR2 as SMNVEV (reference sequence). The chain's CDR3 is CASSWGTRDSPLHF. The CDR3 DNA sequence: TGTGCCAGCAGTTGGGGGACACGGGATTCACCCCTCCACTTT.

The chain has TRBV5-4 and TRBJ2-7, with 7 nucleotides matching TRBD1. The V gene end was trimmed by 4 bases and the J gene end by 2 bases; junction bases not matched to a gene: 6. The germline CDR1 and CDR2 sequences are SGHNT and YYREEE (reference sequence). This CDR3 region has 14 residues. The CDR3 DNA is TGTGCCAGCAGCATCGGGGACAGTACCTACGAGCAGTACTTC. Amino acids: CASSIGDSTYEQYF.